This T cell receptor (beta chain) was found in a study of blood T cell repertoires in COVID-19. Background on the study: The analysed material was cDNA or gDNA that came from T cells, B-cell-depleted T cells, or PBMCs.

In the study's own analysis: For nucleated cells, counts were estimated from reference gene primer amplification. The protocol was immunoSEQ multiplex PCR, while the TCRdb copy is restricted to in-frame clones and leaves out a portion. The V and J calls and clone size are taken from that table; D and trimming were inferred from the DNA. The repertoire consists of about 45,000 clones, with 83% occurring once and the leading ten covering 7.5% to 9.5%. The germline V gene has CDR1 KGHSH and CDR2 LQKENI. The length of the CDR3 is 15 residues. V lost 6 bases, J lost 0 bases, and 12 bases lay in between. The sequence derives from a man older than 75 in a cohort sampled during active COVID-19. This chain joins TRBV18 and TRBJ1-5; perhaps TRBD1 as D (6 bases). Sequenced material: peripheral blood. DNA for the CDR3: TGTGCCAGCTCCCCGACAGGTTATAGCAATCAGCCCCAGCATTTT. Amino acids: CASSPTGYSNQPQHF.